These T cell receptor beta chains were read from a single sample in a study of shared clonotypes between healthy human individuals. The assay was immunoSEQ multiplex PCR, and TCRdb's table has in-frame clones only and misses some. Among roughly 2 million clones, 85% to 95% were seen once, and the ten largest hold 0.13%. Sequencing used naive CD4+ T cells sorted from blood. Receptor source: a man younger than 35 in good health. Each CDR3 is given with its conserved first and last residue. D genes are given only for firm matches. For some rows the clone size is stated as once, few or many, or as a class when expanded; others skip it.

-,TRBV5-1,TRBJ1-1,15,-,TGCGCCAGCAGCCCCGACCTGGGGGGTAACACTGAAGCTTTCTTT,CASSPDLGGNTEAFF
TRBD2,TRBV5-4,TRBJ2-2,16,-,TGTGCCGGGGGACTAGCGGGAGCACAGGGCACCGGGGAGCTGTTTTTT,CAGGLAGAQGTGELFF
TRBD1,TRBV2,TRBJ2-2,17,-,TGTGCCAGCAGGGATTCTAGGACAGGTTTGGGCACCGGGGAGCTGTTTTTT,CASRDSRTGLGTGELFF
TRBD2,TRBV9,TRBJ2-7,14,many,TGTGCCAGCAGCAGGCGTAGCGGGAGCTACGAGCAGTACTTC,CASSRRSGSYEQYF
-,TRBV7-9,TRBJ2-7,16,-,TGTGCCAGCAGCTTATCCGGCAGCGCCTCTTTGTACGAGCAGTACTTC,CASSLSGSASLYEQYF
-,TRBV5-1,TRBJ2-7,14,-,TGCGCCAGCAGCTTGGGGCAGGGAGCCTACGAGCAGTACTTC,CASSLGQGAYEQYF
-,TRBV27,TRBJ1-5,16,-,TGTGCCAGCAAGATTACCAGGGCAGCTAGCAATCAGCCCCAGCATTTT,CASKITRAASNQPQHF
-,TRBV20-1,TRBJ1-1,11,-,TGCAGTGCAAGTCCCGGGACGGAAGCTTTCTTT,CSASPGTEAFF
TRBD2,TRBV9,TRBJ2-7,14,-,TGTGCCAGCAGCCGACTAGCGGGACCTTACGAGCAGTACTTC,CASSRLAGPYEQYF
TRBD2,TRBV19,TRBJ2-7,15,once,TGTGCCAGTAGTATTCGGGCTAGCGGCGCCTACGAGCAGTACTTC,CASSIRASGAYEQYF
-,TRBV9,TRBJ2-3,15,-,TGTGCCAGCAGCGTAGGTGGCAAGGGCACAGATACGCAGTATTTT,CASSVGGKGTDTQYF
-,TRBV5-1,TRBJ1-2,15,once,TGCGCCAGCAGGGACCCCCGGGACACTAACTATGGCTACACCTTC,CASRDPRDTNYGYTF
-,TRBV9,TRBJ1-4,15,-,TGTGCCAGCAGCGTAGGGCCAGAAACTAATGAAAAACTGTTTTTT,CASSVGPETNEKLFF
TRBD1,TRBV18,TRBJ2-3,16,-,TGTGCCAGCTCACCACCTAAACAGGGGTTGCCAGATACGCAGTATTTT,CASSPPKQGLPDTQYF
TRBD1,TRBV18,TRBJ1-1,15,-,TGTGCCAGCTCACCGTCGACAGGGGGGGACACTGAAGCTTTCTTT,CASSPSTGGDTEAFF
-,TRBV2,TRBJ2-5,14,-,TGTGCCAGCAGGGGGGCAGGGGACGGTTCGTCCCAGTACTTC,CASRGAGDGSSQYF
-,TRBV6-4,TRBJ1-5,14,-,TGTGCCAGCAGTGAAGGGGGGGTTGGACAGCCCCAGCATTTT,CASSEGGVGQPQHF
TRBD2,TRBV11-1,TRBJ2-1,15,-,TGTGCCAGCAGCATGGGACTAGCCGACCTGGGTGAGCAGTTCTTC,CASSMGLADLGEQFF
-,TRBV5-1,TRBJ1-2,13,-,TGCGCCAGCAGCCCGGGCTCTGGGGTGAGCTACACCTTC,CASSPGSGVSYTF
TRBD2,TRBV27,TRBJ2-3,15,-,TGTGCCAGCTCGGGACTAGCGGGAGATTCGGATACGCAGTATTTT,CASSGLAGDSDTQYF
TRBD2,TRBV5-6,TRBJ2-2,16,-,TGTGCCAGCAGCTTGGAAGCGGGACCAGGGACCGGGGAGCTGTTTTTT,CASSLEAGPGTGELFF
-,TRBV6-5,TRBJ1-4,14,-,TGTGCCAGCAGCAACAGGAATACTAATGAAAAACTGTTTTTT,CASSNRNTNEKLFF
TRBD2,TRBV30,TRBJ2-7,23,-,TGTGCCTGGAGTGTACAGCGATCGACCGGGACCCAGGGACTAGCGGGGGGGCGGTACGAGCAGTACTTC,CAWSVQRSTGTQGLAGGRYEQYF
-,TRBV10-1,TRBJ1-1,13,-,TGCGCCAGCAGCGGCGGTGCGAACACTGAAGCTTTCTTT,CASSGGANTEAFF
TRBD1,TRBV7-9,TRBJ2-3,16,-,TGTGCCAGCAGCTTACCCAGACAGGGGCGCACAGATACGCAGTATTTT,CASSLPRQGRTDTQYF
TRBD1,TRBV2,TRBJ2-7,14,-,TGTGCCAGCAGTAAGGGGGCACTTACCTACGAGCAGTACTTC,CASSKGALTYEQYF
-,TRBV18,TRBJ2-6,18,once,TGTGCCAGCTCCCCCTGGGACCAAAAGCGCTCTGGGGCCAACGTCCTGACTTTC,CASSPWDQKRSGANVLTF
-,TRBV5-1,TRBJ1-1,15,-,TGCGCCAGCAGCTTGGATTTTCCCACCCGGGTCGAAGCTTTCTTT,CASSLDFPTRVEAFF
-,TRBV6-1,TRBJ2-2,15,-,TGTGCCAGCAGTGACGAAGGGGCTAACACCGGGGAGCTGTTTTTT,CASSDEGANTGELFF
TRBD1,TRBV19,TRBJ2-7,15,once,TGTGCCAGTAGTGACCCTGGGGACAGGGGATACGAGCAGTACTTC,CASSDPGDRGYEQYF
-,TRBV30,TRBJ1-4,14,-,TGTGCCTGGAGTGTAGGTCCCGGGATCGAAAAACTGTTTTTT,CAWSVGPGIEKLFF
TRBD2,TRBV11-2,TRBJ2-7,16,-,TGTGCCAGCAGCCGGACTAGCGGGAGAGCTTCCTACGAGCAGTACTTC,CASSRTSGRASYEQYF
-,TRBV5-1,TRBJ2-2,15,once,TGCGCCAGCAGCTTGGCCCCCCCGAACACCGGGGAGCTGTTTTTT,CASSLAPPNTGELFF
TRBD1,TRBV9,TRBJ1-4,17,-,TGTGCCAGCAGCTCTCCGGGACAGGCCTCAACTAATGAAAAACTGTTTTTT,CASSSPGQASTNEKLFF
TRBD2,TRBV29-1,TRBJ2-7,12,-,TGCAGCGTTGTCCAGCGGGGGACCGAGCAGTACTTC,CSVVQRGTEQYF
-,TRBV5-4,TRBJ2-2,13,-,TGTGCCAGCAGCCGGACCCTAACCGGGGAGCTGTTTTTT,CASSRTLTGELFF
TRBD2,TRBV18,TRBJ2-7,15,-,TGTGCCAGCTCACCACTTCTAGCGGGGGGTTACGAGCAGTACTTC,CASSPLLAGGYEQYF
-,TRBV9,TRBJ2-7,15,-,TGTGCCAGCAGCGTAAGAGCCGAAAGCTCCTACGAGCAGTACTTC,CASSVRAESSYEQYF
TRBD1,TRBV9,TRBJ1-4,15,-,TGTGCCAGCAGCCCGACGGGACAGGGTGGGGAAAAACTGTTTTTT,CASSPTGQGGEKLFF
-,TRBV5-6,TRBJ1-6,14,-,TGTGCCAGCAGCTTCGGACAGACTAATTCACCCCTCCACTTT,CASSFGQTNSPLHF
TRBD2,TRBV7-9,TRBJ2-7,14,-,TGTGCCAGCAGCGTGACTAGCGTCTCCTACGAGCAGTACTTC,CASSVTSVSYEQYF
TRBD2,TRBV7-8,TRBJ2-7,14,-,TGTGCCAGCAGCTTGATGACTAGCGCCTACGAGCAGTACTTC,CASSLMTSAYEQYF
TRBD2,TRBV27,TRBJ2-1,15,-,TGTGCCAGCAGTTTAAAAACTAGCGGGGGGCTAGAGCAGTTCTTC,CASSLKTSGGLEQFF
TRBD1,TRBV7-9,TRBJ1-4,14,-,TGTGCCAGCAGCTTGGAACGGGACAGCGAAAAACTGTTTTTT,CASSLERDSEKLFF
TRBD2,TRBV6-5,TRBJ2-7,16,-,TGTGCCAGCAGTTACTCGTGGCTAGCGGAGACCTACGAGCAGTACTTC,CASSYSWLAETYEQYF